Below are 8 T cell receptor beta chains sequenced from a single sample in a study of blood T cell repertoires in COVID-19. Method: immunoSEQ multiplex PCR; TCRdb's copy keeps in-frame clones and lacks some. The sample includes roughly 280,000 clones, about 91% of them seen just once. The sample was PBMCs or T cells enriched from blood (not recorded which). The receptors derive from a man in his forties who had been exposed to COVID-19.

V and J are TRBV14 and TRBJ2-1; D is uncertain. Per the germline V gene, CDR1 is SGHDN and CDR2 is FVKESK. Trimming left V 2 bases short and J 0 bases short, with 11 bases between. The CDR3 covers 16 residues. In DNA form, the CDR3 reads TGTGCCAGCAGCCAAACGATGGAGAGCTCCTACAATGAGCAGTTCTTC. It is translated as CASSQTMESSYNEQFF.

This clone has only a few counts. V gene TRBV28 combines with J gene TRBJ2-1, with 8 bases fitting TRBD2. In germline, CDR1 is MDHEN, CDR2 SYDVKM. The V and J ends lost 2 bases and 1 base, in that order; junction bases with no gene match: 4. This CDR3 contains 16 residues. The CDR3 spells CASSLPSGQSYNEQFF. The CDR3 nucleotides read TGTGCCAGCAGTTTACCTAGCGGGCAATCCTACAATGAGCAGTTCTTC.

This chain connects TRBV6-5 to TRBJ2-1; 13 bases map to TRBD2. With V trimmed by 6 bases and J by 7 bases, 3 bases remained unmatched. This CDR3 comprises 14 residues. Germline V lookup: CDR1 MNHEY, CDR2 SVGAGI. The CDR3 loop reads CASRLAGGMNEQFF. The CDR3 coding sequence is TGTGCCAGCAGACTAGCGGGAGGGATGAATGAGCAGTTCTTC.

This sequence joins TRBV3-1 (or the pseudogene TRBV3-2) and TRBJ1-6, with TRBD1 matching over 8 bases. In germline, CDR1 is LGHDT, CDR2 YNNKEL (reference sequence). CDR3 length: 15 amino acids. With V trimmed by 2 bases and J by 9 bases, 6 bases remained unmatched. The CDR3 DNA follows: TGTGCCAGCAGCCAACAGGGGGCTCGTGCTTCACCCCTCCACTTT. It yields the protein CASSQQGARASPLHF.

The J gene is TRBJ2-3, the V gene TRBV19; the match to TRBD2 covers 9 bases. The CDR3 consists of 13 residues. V lost 6 bases and J lost 5; bases outside the gene matches: 3. The V gene's germline CDR1 is LNHDA and CDR2 SQIVND (reference sequence). The CDR3: CASSGSGRDTQYF. CDR3 nucleotide sequence: TGTGCCAGTAGCGGTAGCGGGAGAGATACGCAGTATTTT.

V and J are TRBV18 and TRBJ1-1; D is undetermined. Germline CDR1 and CDR2: KGHSH and LQKENI. Between the trimmed V and J ends, which lost 2 bases and 0 bases, there was a span of 10 bases. CDR3 length: 15 amino acids. In nucleotides, the CDR3 is TGTGCCAGCTCACCAGGACGGGGATTGAACACTGAAGCTTTCTTT. Encoded protein: CASSPGRGLNTEAFF.

The CDR3 nucleotides read TGCGCCAGCAGCTTGAGCGGACAGCCCGATAATTCACCCCTCCACTTT. This translates into CASSLSGQPDNSPLHF. The V gene is TRBV5-1, the J gene TRBJ1-6; a weak D match, TRBD1 (6 bases). V shed 1 base and J shed 5 bases, with 13 bases lying between them. The CDR3 runs 16 residues. CDR1 is SGHRS, CDR2 YFSETQ, per germline.

The chain combines TRBV28 with TRBJ2-7; the D is unclear. Trimming stripped 2 bases from V and 1 base from J, with 6 bases between. Germline CDR1 is MDHEN and CDR2 is SYDVKM. The CDR3 has 13 amino acids. The CDR3 region has the DNA TGTGCCAGCAGTTTACTCCTATCCTACGAGCAGTACTTC. Protein sequence: CASSLLLSYEQYF.